These 17 T cell receptor beta chains were sequenced from one sample in a study of cytomegalovirus exposure and HLA in healthy donors. 60 Vbeta and 13 Jbeta primers were used in PCR. Measured with immunoSEQ multiplex PCR; TCRdb has only the in-frame clones, and not every one. The sample consists of roughly 140,000 clones, 64% of them appearing once. Sequencing was carried out using PBMCs. These TCRs come from a woman aged 25 to 39 in good health and CMV-seropositive.

CDR3: CASSPRLVTEAFF. CDR3 sequence (DNA): TGTGCCAGCAGTCCGAGGCTGGTAACTGAAGCTTTCTTT. The chain links TRBV27 to TRBJ1-1; D unclear. Germline CDR1 MNHEY, CDR2 SMNVEV (reference sequence). The CDR3 consists of 13 residues. Trimming removed 5 bases at V and 5 bases at J, with 12 bases between.

This clone has just one count. This chain joins TRBV18 and TRBJ2-1; D possibly corresponds to TRBD2 (5 bases). Germline CDR1 is KGHSH and CDR2 is LQKENI. V gave up 0 bases and J gave up 9 bases, with 12 bases separating them. This CDR3 has 14 amino acids. CDR3 DNA: TGTGCCAGCTCACCACCTCGTAGCGTCGCTGAGCAGTTCTTC. Protein sequence: CASSPPRSVAEQFF.

This rearrangement joins TRBV7-7 to TRBJ2-1; 8 bases are a match to TRBD2. This CDR3 spans 15 amino acids. V was pared by 1 base and J by 8 bases, with 7 bases of the junction left unmatched. Germline V CDR1 and CDR2: SSHAT, FNYEAQ (reference sequence). Here the CDR3 reads CASSLGPGGGYEQFF. CDR3 coding DNA: TGTGCCAGCAGCTTAGGTCCGGGAGGGGGGTATGAGCAGTTCTTC. The complete variable domain, with remaining parts taken from reference TRBV7-7 and TRBJ2-1, reads GAGVSQSPRYKVTKRGQDVTLRCDPISSHATLYWYQQALGQGPEFLTYFNYEAQPDKSGLPSDRFSAERPEGSISTLTIQRTEQRDSAMYRCASSLGPGGGYEQFFGPGTRLTVL.

This clone was seen only a few times. This chain uses TRBV7-2 with TRBJ1-3, with unresolved D. The CDR3 length is 15 residues. V lost 5 bases and J 2 bases, leaving 13 bases between the germline ends. Germline loops: CDR1 SGHTA, CDR2 FQGNSA. CDR3 in amino acids: CASSPRGGTGNTIYF. In nucleotides, the CDR3 is TGTGCCAGCAGCCCCCGGGGAGGGACTGGAAACACCATATATTTT.

The CDR3, as DNA: TGTGCCAGTAGTATACAGGGTAGGGGGACTGAAGCTTTCTTT. It is translated as CASSIQGRGTEAFF. The J gene is TRBJ1-1, the V gene TRBV19; D is possibly TRBD1 (6 bases). Germline-derived CDR1 and CDR2 are LNHDA and SQIVND (reference sequence). The V end was cut by 2 bases, the J end by 5 bases, with 12 bases between. This CDR3 contains 14 residues.

V is TRBV6-5 and J is TRBJ1-1, with D possibly matching TRBD1 (5 bases). CDR3 length equals 14 residues. V lost 6 bases and J 3 bases, leaving 14 bases between the germline ends. Germline-derived CDR1 and CDR2 are MNHEY and SVGAGI. The CDR3 DNA sequence: TGTGCCAGCAGCGACGGGCCAGGGCACACTGAAGCTTTCTTT. This gives the protein CASSDGPGHTEAFF.

This clone was seen a few times. V is TRBV27 and J is TRBJ2-2, with 7 bases identical to TRBD2. The germline CDR1 and CDR2 sequences are MNHEY and SMNVEV (reference sequence). Trimming took 6 bases from V and 5 from J; bases not matched to a gene: 3. CDR3 size: 13 residues. The CDR3 DNA reads as TGTGCCAGCAGGCAACTAGCGACCGGGGAGCTGTTTTTT. The encoded protein is CASRQLATGELFF.

In regard to this clone: This specimen includes other DNA sequences encoding the same CDR3. The chain carries TRBV29-1 and TRBJ1-4; possible D gene TRBD1, 6 bases. The CDR3 has 16 amino acids. V lost 6 bases, J lost 0 bases, and 17 bases lay in between. Germline CDR1 and CDR2: SQVTM and ANQGSEA. In nucleotides, the CDR3 is TGCAGCGTCTCTCGAGGACAGCCTGCAACTAATGAAAAACTGTTTTTT. The encoded protein is CSVSRGQPATNEKLFF.

In its sample, this clone was seen once. The J gene is TRBJ2-5, the V gene TRBV30, with a possible D match to TRBD2 (6 bases). The CDR3 has 13 residues. V lost 0 bases to trimming and J lost 11 bases, with 16 bases between them. Germline loops: CDR1 GTSNPN, CDR2 SVGIG (reference sequence). The CDR3: CAWSVEGGGEQYF. In DNA, the CDR3 is TGTGCCTGGAGTGTGGAGGGTGGAGGGGAGCAGTACTTC.

The chain joins TRBV29-1 to TRBJ1-1; D is undetermined. Trimming took 4 bases from V and 4 from J, leaving 10 bases between them. The germline V gene encodes CDR1 SQVTM and CDR2 ANQGSEA. The CDR3 is 12 residues long. Here the CDR3 DNA reads TGCAGCGTTGTAGATGGCTTCACTGAAGCTTTCTTT. Amino acid sequence: CSVVDGFTEAFF.

The chain couples TRBV27 to TRBJ2-1; TRBD2 agrees at 12 bases. With 8 bases clipped from V and 7 bases from J, the junction kept 12 bases outside the gene matches. The germline V gene encodes CDR1 MNHEY and CDR2 SMNVEV (reference sequence). This CDR3 has 16 residues. For the CDR3, the DNA is TGTGCCAGCCGTAAGCTAGCGGGAGGGCCAAGGAATGAGCAGTTCTTC. Its translation: CASRKLAGGPRNEQFF.

The genes are TRBV2 and TRBJ1-6; D remains ambiguous. Per the germline V gene, CDR1 is SNHLY and CDR2 is FYNNEI. The CDR3 contains 16 residues. V was pared by 0 bases and J by 6 bases, with 12 bases between. Written as DNA, the CDR3 is TGTGCCAGCAGTGAAGCGCTTCTTGGGAGTAATTCACCCCTCCACTTT. Amino acid sequence: CASSEALLGSNSPLHF.

The rearrangement joins TRBV7-9 to TRBJ2-5; 8 bases are a match to TRBD1. The J call is doubtful: the DNA matches TRBJ2-7 better. This CDR3 spans 15 amino acids. Germline lookup yields CDR1 SEHNR and CDR2 FQNEAQ (reference sequence). CDR3 amino acids: CASSSTKDRAYEQYF. The CDR3 region has the DNA TGTGCCAGCAGCTCGACAAAGGACAGGGCCTACGAGCAGTACTTC.

This clone was counted a single time. The chain carries TRBV4-1 and TRBJ1-2; 8 bases map to TRBD1. This CDR3 contains 14 residues. Germline values: CDR1 MGHRA, CDR2 YSYEKL. V dropped 0 bases and J dropped 8; count of bases not matched to a gene: 5. The CDR3 sequence is CASSQDQGAGGYTF. The CDR3 DNA is TGCGCCAGCAGCCAAGATCAGGGGGCAGGAGGCTACACCTTC.

The V and J genes are TRBV27 and TRBJ1-4; 9 bases are shared with TRBD1. The CDR3 has 17 amino acids. Germline V gene sequence: CDR1 MNHEY, CDR2 SMNVEV (reference sequence). Trimming removed 3 bases from V and 7 bases from J; junction bases left unmatched: 12. CDR3 nucleotide sequence: TGTGCCAGCAGTTTCTTCGGGACAGGGAGTGCGAGTGAAAAACTGTTTTTT. This sequence encodes CASSFFGTGSASEKLFF.

The count of this clone is one. The V call is TRBV28, the J call TRBJ2-5, with TRBD2 matching 8 bases. The CDR3 has 14 residues. With 3 bases clipped from V and 3 bases from J, the junction kept 3 bases outside the gene matches. The germline gives CDR1 MDHEN, CDR2 SYDVKM. DNA for the CDR3: TGTGCCAGCAGTTTTTCGGGGGGGAAAGAGACCCAGTACTTC. Its protein product is CASSFSGGKETQYF.

The chain joins TRBV19 to TRBJ2-7, with a possible D match to TRBD2 (6 bases). CDR3 length: 14 amino acids. Germline V gives CDR1 LNHDA, CDR2 SQIVND (reference sequence). Trimming cost V 2 bases and J 3 bases, with 11 bases left between them. The CDR3 region has the DNA TGTGCCAGTAGTATAACCCTCGGGGGCTACGAGCAGTACTTC. Translating gives CASSITLGGYEQYF.